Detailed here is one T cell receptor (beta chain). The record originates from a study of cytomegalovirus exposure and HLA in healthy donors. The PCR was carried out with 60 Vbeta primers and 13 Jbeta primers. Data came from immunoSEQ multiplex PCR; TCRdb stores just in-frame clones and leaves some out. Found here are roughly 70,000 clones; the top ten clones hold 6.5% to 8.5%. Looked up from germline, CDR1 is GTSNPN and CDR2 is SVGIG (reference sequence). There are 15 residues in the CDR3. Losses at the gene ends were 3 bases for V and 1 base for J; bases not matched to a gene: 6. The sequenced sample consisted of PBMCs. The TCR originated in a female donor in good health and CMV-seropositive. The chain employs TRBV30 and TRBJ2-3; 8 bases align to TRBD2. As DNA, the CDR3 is TGTGCCTGGAGCTCTGCGGGAGGCGGCACAGATACGCAGTATTTT. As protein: CAWSSAGGGTDTQYF.